The rows below give T cell receptor beta chains drawn from one sample of a study of blood T cell repertoires in COVID-19. TCRdb keeps only in-frame clones here, not all; method: immunoSEQ multiplex PCR. The table lists around 93,000 clones, approximately 87% of them singletons. Sequencing was done on a sample of peripheral blood. These receptors originate from a human donor in a cohort sampled during active COVID-19. Both conserved end residues are part of each CDR3. The D gene is left open where the match is weak. Clone size is shown for a subset of rows, as once, few, many or a class of expanded clone.

V gene	D gene	clone size	J gene	CDR3 DNA	CDR3 protein
TRBV6-6	TRBD1	-	TRBJ1-6	TGTGCCAGCAGTTCCCGGACAGGGGGATCCAATTCACCCCTCCACTTT	CASSSRTGGSNSPLHF
TRBV6-5	-	-	TRBJ2-5	TGTGCCAGCAGTTACGGGGCCCTAAACCAAGAGACCCAGTACTTC	CASSYGALNQETQYF
TRBV4-2	-	-	TRBJ1-3	TGTGCCAGCAGCCAAGAGTTTGGAGGGAGCTCTGGAAACACCATATATTTT	CASSQEFGGSSGNTIYF
TRBV2	TRBD1	-	TRBJ2-6	TGTGCCAGCGGACAGGGGGCCCTCTCTGGGGCCAACGTCCTGACTTTC	CASGQGALSGANVLTF
TRBV5-8	-	-	TRBJ2-1	TGTGCCAGCAGCTTGGCCGTCGCTAGCGATGAGCAGTTCTTC	CASSLAVASDEQFF
TRBV4-2	TRBD2	-	TRBJ2-3	TGTGCCAGCAGCCAAGGGTTAACCTTCCGAGGGACTAGCCCGAAAGATACGCAGTATTTT	CASSQGLTFRGTSPKDTQYF
TRBV6-6	-	-	TRBJ1-2	TGTGCCAGCAGCCTACAGGGTAGTTATGGCTACACCTTC	CASSLQGSYGYTF
TRBV10-1	-	-	TRBJ2-2	TGCGCCAGCAGTGCCGGGGGAGGCACCGGGGAGCTGTTTTTT	CASSAGGGTGELFF
TRBV3-1/TRBV3-2	TRBD1	once	TRBJ1-1	TGTGCCAGCAGCCAAGGTACAGGGGGTACTGAAGCTTTCTTT	CASSQGTGGTEAFF
TRBV5-5	TRBD2	once	TRBJ2-5	TGTGCCAGCAGCTTGGGACTAGCGCAAGAGACCCAGTACTTC	CASSLGLAQETQYF
TRBV29-1	-	once	TRBJ1-1	TGCAGCGTGGGCCTTATATTGAACACTGAAGCTTTCTTT	CSVGLILNTEAFF